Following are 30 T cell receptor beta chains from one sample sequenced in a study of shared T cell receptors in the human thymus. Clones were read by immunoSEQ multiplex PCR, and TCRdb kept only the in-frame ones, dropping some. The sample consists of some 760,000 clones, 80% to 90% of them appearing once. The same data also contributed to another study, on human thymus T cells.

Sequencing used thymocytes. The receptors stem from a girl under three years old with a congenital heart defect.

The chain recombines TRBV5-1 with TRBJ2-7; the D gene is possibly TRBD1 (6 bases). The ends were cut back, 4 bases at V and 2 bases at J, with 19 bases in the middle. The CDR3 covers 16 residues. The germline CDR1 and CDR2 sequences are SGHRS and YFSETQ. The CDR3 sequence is CASSIKNRDNPYEQYF. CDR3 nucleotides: TGCGCCAGCAGCATTAAAAACCGGGACAATCCCTACGAGCAGTACTTC.

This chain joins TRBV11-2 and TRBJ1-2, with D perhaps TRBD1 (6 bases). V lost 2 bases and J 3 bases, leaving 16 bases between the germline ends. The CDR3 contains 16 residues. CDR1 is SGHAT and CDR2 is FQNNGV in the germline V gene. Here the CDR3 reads CASSLSVLGTYYGYTF. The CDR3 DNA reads TGTGCCAGCAGCTTAAGTGTATTGGGGACATACTATGGCTACACCTTC.

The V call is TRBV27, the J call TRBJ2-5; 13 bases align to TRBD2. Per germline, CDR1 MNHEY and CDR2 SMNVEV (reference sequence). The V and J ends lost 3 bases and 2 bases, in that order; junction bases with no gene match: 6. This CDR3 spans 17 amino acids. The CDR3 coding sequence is TGTGCCAGCAGTTTCAAACTAGCGGGGGGGGTACAAGAGACCCAGTACTTC. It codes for CASSFKLAGGVQETQYF.

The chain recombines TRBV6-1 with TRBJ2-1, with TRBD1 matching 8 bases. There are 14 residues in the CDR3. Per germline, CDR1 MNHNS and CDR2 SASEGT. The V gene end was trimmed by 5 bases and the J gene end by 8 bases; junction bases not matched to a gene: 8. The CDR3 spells CASSYGTGQDEQFF. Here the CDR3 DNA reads TGTGCCAGCAGTTATGGGACAGGCCAAGATGAGCAGTTCTTC.

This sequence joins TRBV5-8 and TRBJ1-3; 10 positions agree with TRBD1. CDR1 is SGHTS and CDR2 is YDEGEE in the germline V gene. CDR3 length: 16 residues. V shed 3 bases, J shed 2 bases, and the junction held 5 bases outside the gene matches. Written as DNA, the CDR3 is TGTGCCAGCAGCTATTGGACAGGGGGTCCTGGAAACACCATATATTTT. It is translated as CASSYWTGGPGNTIYF.

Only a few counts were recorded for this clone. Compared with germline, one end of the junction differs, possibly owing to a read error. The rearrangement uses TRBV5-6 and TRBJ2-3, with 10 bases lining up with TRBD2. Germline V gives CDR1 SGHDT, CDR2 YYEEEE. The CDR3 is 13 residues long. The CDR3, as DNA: TGTGCCAGCAGCCCCGGGACTAGCGAGAACGTGGATTTT. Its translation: CASSPGTSENVDF.

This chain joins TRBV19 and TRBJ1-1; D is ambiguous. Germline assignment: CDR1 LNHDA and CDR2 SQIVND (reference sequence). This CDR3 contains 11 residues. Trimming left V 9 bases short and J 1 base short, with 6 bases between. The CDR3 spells CASRRNTEAFF. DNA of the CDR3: TGTGCCAGCCGGAGGAACACTGAAGCTTTCTTT.

CDR3 loop: CATSRITKLQGAGAISIGYTF. The DNA for the CDR3 is TGTGCCACCAGCAGAATAACAAAACTACAGGGGGCCGGGGCCATTTCGATTGGCTACACCTTC. The rearrangement uses TRBV15 and TRBJ1-2; 9 bases line up with TRBD1. J gave up 7 bases and V 2 bases, and 26 bases lay outside the gene matches. The V gene's germline CDR1 is LNHNV and CDR2 YYDKDF (reference sequence). The CDR3 totals 21 residues.

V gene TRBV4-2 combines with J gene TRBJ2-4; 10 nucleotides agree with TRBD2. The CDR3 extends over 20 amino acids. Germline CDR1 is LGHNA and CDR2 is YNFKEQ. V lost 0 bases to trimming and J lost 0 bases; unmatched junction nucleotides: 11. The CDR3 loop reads CASSQELSASGGRAKNIQYF. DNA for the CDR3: TGTGCCAGCAGCCAAGAGTTGTCGGCTAGCGGGGGACGAGCCAAAAACATTCAGTACTTC.

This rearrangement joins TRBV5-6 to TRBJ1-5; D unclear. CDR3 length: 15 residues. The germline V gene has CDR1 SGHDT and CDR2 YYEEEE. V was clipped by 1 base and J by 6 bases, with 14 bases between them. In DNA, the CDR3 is TGTGCCAGCAGCTTGAAAACGGAGCTTGTTCAGCCCCAGCATTTT. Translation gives CASSLKTELVQPQHF.

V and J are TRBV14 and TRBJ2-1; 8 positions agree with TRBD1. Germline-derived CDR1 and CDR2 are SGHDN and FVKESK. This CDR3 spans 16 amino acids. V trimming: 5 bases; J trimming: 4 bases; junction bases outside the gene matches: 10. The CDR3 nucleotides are TGTGCCAGCAGCACCCGGACAGGGAAGCGGTACAATGAGCAGTTCTTC. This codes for CASSTRTGKRYNEQFF.

In nucleotides, the CDR3 is TGTGCCAGCAGCCCTACTACCGACGGAGATGCGAACACCGGGGAGCTGTTTTTT. It specifies CASSPTTDGDANTGELFF. The chain recombines TRBV5-4 with TRBJ2-2, with D unresolved. With 4 bases removed from V and 0 bases from J, the gap between germline ends came to 19 bases. Germline lookup yields CDR1 SGHNT and CDR2 YYREEE (reference sequence). The CDR3 contains 18 residues.

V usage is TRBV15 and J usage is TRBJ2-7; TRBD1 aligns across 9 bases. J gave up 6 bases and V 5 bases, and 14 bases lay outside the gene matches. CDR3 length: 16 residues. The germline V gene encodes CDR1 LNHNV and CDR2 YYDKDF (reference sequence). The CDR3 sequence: CATSLASRDREGEQYF. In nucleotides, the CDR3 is TGTGCCACCAGCTTAGCGTCCCGGGACAGGGAGGGCGAGCAGTACTTC.

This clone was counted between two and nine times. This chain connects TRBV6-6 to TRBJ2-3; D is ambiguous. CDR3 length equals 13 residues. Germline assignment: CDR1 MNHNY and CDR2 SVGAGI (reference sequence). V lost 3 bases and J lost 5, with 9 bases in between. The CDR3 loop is CASSYLGLDTQYF. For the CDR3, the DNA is TGTGCCAGCAGTTATCTCGGGTTAGATACGCAGTATTTT.

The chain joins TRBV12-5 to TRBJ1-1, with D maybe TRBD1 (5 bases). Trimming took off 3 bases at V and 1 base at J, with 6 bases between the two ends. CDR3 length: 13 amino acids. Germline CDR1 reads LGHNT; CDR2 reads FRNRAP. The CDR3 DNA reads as TGTGCTAGTGGTTTACAGGAGAACACTGAAGCTTTCTTT. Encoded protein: CASGLQENTEAFF.

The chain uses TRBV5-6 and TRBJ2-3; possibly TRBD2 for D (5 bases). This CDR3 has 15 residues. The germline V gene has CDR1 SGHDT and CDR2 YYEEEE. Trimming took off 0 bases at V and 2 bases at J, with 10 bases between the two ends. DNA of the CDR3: TGTGCCAGCAGCTTGGGTGGACTCCACACAGATACGCAGTATTTT. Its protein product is CASSLGGLHTDTQYF.

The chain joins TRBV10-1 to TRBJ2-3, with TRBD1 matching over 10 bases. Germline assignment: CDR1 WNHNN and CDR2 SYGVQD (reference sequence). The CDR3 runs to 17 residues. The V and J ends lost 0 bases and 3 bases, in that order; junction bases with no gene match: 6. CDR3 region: CASSESLRDRGTDTQYF. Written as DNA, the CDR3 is TGCGCCAGCAGTGAGTCGCTCCGGGACAGGGGAACAGATACGCAGTATTTT.

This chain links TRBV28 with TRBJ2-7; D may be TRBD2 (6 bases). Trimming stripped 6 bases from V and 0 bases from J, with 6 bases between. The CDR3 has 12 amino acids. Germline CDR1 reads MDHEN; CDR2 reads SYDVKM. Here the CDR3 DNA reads TGTGCCAGCAGGGGGGGCTCCTACGAGCAGTACTTC. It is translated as CASRGGSYEQYF.

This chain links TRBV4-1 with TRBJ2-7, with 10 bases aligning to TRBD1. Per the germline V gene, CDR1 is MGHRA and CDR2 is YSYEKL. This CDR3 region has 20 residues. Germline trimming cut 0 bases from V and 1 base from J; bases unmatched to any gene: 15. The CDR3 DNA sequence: TGCGCCAGCAGCCAAGACCGAAGGCGCCCGGGACAGGGGAAGTCCTACGAGCAGTACTTC. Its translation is CASSQDRRRPGQGKSYEQYF.

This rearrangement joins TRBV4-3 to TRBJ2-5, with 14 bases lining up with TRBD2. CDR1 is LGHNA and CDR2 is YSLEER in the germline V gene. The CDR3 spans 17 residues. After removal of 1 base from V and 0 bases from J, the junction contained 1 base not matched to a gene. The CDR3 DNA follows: TGCGCCAGCAGCCAAGGGACTAGCGGGGGGTACCAAGAGACCCAGTACTTC. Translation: CASSQGTSGGYQETQYF.

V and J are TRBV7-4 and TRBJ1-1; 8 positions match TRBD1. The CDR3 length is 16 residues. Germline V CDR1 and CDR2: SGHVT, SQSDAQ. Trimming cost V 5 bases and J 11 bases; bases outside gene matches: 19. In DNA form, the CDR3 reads TGTGCCAGCAGCCCAAACCAAAAAACCCCGGGACAGGAGGCTTTCTTT. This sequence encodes CASSPNQKTPGQEAFF.

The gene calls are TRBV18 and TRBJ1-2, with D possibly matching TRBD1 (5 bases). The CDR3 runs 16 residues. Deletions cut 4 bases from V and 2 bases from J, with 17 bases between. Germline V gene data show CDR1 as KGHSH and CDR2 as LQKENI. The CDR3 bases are TGTGCCAGCTCACTCCGGGACTCCGGGAGGAACTATGGCTACACCTTC. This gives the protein CASSLRDSGRNYGYTF.

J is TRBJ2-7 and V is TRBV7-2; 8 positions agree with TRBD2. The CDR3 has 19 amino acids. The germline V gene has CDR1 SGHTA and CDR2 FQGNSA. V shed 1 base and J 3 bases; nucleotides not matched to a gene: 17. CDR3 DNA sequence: TGTGCCAGCAGCTTAGAAGCCACCTTGTCGGGGGGGCCCAGCTACGAGCAGTACTTC. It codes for CASSLEATLSGGPSYEQYF.

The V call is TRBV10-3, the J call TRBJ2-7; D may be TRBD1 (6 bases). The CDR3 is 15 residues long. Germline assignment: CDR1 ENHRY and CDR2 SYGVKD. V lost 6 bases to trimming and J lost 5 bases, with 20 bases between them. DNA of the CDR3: TGTGCCATCAGGGGACATCCGCATGACGGCCACGAGCAGTACTTC. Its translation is CAIRGHPHDGHEQYF.

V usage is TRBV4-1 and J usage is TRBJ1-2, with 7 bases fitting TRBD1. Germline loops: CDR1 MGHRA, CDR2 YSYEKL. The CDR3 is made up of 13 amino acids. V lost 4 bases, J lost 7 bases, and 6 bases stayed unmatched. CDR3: CASSPETGSGYTF. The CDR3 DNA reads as TGCGCCAGCAGCCCAGAGACAGGGAGTGGCTACACCTTC.

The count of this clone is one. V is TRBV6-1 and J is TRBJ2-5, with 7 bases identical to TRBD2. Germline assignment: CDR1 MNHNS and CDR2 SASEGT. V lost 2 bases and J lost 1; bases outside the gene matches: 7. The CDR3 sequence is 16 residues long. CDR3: CASSEWLGGIQETQYF. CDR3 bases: TGTGCCAGCAGTGAATGGTTGGGGGGGATCCAAGAGACCCAGTACTTC.

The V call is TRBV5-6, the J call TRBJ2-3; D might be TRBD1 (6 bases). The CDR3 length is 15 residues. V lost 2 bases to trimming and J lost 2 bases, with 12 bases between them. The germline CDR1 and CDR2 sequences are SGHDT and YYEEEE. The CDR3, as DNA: TGTGCCAGCAGCTTAGTACAGGGATACACAGATACGCAGTATTTT. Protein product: CASSLVQGYTDTQYF.

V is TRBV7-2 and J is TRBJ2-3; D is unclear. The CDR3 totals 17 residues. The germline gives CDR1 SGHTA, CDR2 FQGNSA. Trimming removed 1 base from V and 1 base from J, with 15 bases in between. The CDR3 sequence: CASSLVGRPCGTDTQYF. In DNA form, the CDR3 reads TGTGCCAGCAGCTTAGTCGGTCGCCCATGCGGCACAGATACGCAGTATTTT.

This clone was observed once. CDR3 sequence reads: CASSLVVIWHGYTF. CDR3 DNA: TGTGCCAGCAGCTTAGTTGTTATTTGGCATGGCTACACCTTC. The V call is TRBV7-9, the J call TRBJ1-2, with unresolved D. The germline V gene encodes CDR1 SEHNR and CDR2 FQNEAQ (reference sequence). The CDR3 consists of 14 residues. Between the trimmed V and J ends, which lost 1 base and 6 bases, there was a span of 12 bases.

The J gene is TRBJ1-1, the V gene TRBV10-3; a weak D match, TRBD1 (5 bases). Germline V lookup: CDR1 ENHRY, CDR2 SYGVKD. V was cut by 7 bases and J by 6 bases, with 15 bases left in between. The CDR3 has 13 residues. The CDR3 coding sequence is TGTGCCATCACCGGGGGGGAGGGCGCTGAAGCTTTCTTT. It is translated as CAITGGEGAEAFF.